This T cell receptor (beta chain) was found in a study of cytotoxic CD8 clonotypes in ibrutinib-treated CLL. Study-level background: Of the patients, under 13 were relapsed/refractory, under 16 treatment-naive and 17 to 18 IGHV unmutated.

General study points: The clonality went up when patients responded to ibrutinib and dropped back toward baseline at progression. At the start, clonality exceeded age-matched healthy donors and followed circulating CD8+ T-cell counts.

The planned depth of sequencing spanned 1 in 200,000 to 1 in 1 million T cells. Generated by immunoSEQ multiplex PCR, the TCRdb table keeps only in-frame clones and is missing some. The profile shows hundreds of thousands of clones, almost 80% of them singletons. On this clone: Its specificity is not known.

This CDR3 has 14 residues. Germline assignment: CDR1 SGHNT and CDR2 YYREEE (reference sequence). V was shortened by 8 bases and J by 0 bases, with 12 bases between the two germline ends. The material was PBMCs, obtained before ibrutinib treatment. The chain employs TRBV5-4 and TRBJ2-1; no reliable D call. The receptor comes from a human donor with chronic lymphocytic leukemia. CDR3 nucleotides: TGTGCCAGTACCGGCCAAAGCTCCTACAATGAGCAGTTCTTC. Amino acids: CASTGQSSYNEQFF.